This TCR beta chain was sequenced during a study of shared clonotypes between healthy human individuals. Method: immunoSEQ multiplex PCR; TCRdb's copy keeps in-frame clones and lacks some. Altogether 650,000 to 800,000 clones are present, about 90% being singletons, with the ten largest covering roughly 24%. The CDR3 length is 16 residues. Germline V gene data show CDR1 as SNHLY and CDR2 as FYNNEI. J was trimmed by 2 bases and V by 6 bases; bases with no gene match: 10. Comments on this clone: Its antigen is still unknown.

Naive CD8 cells lacked CD45RO and underwent positive selection for CCR7, leaving out terminally differentiated effector memory CD45RA+ cells. Findings of the study overall: A reduction in generation probabilities was seen for non-shared clonotypes relative to those shared by all four donors. Estimated richness values were generally larger in naive subsets than in memory subsets. The sole specimen, blood, was sampled, and tissue repertoires likely differ.

Sequencing input: naive CD8+ T cells sorted from blood. The TCR originated in a man younger than 45 in good health. V usage is TRBV2 and J usage is TRBJ2-7; 10 nucleotides agree with TRBD1. This CDR3 reads CASRAPGTGEAYEQYF. DNA for the CDR3: TGTGCCAGCAGGGCCCCCGGGACAGGGGAAGCCTACGAGCAGTACTTC. Drawing the rest from reference TRBV2 and TRBJ2-7, the complete variable domain is EPEVTQTPSHQVTQMGQEVILRCVPISNHLYFYWYRQILGQKVEFLVSFYNNEISEKSEIFDDQFSVERPDGSNFTLKIRSTKLEDSAMYFCASRAPGTGEAYEQYFGPGTRLTVT.